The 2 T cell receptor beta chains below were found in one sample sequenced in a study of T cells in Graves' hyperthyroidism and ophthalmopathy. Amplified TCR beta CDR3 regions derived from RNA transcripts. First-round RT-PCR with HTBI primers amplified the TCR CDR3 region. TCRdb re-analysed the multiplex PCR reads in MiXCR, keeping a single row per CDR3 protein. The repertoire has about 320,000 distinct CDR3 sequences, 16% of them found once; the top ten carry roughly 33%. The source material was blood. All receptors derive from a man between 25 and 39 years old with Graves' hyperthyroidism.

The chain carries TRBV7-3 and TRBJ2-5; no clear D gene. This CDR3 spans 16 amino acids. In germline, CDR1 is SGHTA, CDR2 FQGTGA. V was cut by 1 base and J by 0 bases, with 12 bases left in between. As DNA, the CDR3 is TGTGCCAGCAGCTTAAAGGCAAGACAATACCAAGAGACCCAGTACTTC. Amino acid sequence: CASSLKARQYQETQYF.

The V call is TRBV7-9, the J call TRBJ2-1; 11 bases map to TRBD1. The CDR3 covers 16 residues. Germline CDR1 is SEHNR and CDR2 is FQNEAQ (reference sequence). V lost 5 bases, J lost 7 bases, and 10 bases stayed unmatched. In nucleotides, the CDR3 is TGTGCCAGCAGCCTACTAGGACAGGGGGCTAGGAATGAGCAGTTCTTC. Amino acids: CASSLLGQGARNEQFF.